Listed here are 18 T cell receptor beta chains from one sample, sequenced in a study of cytomegalovirus exposure and HLA in healthy donors. Primers included in the PCR were 60 Vbeta and 13 Jbeta primers. Some clones are missing from TCRdb's copy, which holds only in-frame ones; the method was immunoSEQ multiplex PCR. The sample lists about 200,000 clones; more than 80% were seen once. The specimen was PBMCs. The source is a young man in good health and CMV-seronegative.

CDR3 protein: CASSQDRVENEQFF. The DNA of the CDR3 is TGTGCCAGCAGCCAAGACAGGGTGGAGAATGAGCAGTTCTTC. The chain recombines TRBV4-2 with TRBJ2-1, with TRBD1 as a possible D gene (5 bases). The length of the CDR3 is 14 residues. Deletions cut 0 bases from V and 7 bases from J, with 10 bases between. The germline CDR1 and CDR2 sequences are LGHNA and YNFKEQ.

The chain employs TRBV9 and TRBJ1-2; 11 bases agree with TRBD1. Germline V gene lookup returns CDR1 SGDLS and CDR2 YYNGEE. The CDR3 contains 13 residues. After removal of 5 bases from V and 8 bases from J, the junction contained 5 bases not matched to a gene. The CDR3, as DNA: TGTGCCAGCAGGGGGGGACAGGGGGGAGGCTACACCTTC. Amino acids: CASRGGQGGGYTF. Filled out from reference TRBV9 and TRBJ1-2, the complete variable domain reads DSGVTQTPKHLITATGQRVTLRCSPRSGDLSVYWYQQSLDQGLQFLIQYYNGEERAKGNILERFSAQQFPDLHSELNLSSLELGDSALYFCASRGGQGGGYTFGSGTRLTVV.

The chain uses TRBV7-8 and TRBJ1-4; D is perhaps TRBD1 (6 bases). Trimming left V 1 base short and J 8 bases short, with 11 bases between. From germline, CDR1 is SGHVS and CDR2 FQNEAQ. This CDR3 is 14 amino acids long. The CDR3 DNA sequence: TGTGCCAGCAGCTTAGGCAGGGGAAGGGAAAAACTGTTTTTT. It translates to CASSLGRGREKLFF.

The chain uses TRBV11-2 and TRBJ2-3; no clear D gene. Germline V gives CDR1 SGHAT, CDR2 FQNNGV. The CDR3 is 11 amino acids. Trimming cost V 8 bases and J 7 bases, with 10 bases left between them. The CDR3 bases are TGTGCCAGCGAGGATATGAATACGCAGTATTTT. Translating it yields CASEDMNTQYF.

The rearrangement links TRBV4-1 to TRBJ2-3; no clear D. The CDR3 has 15 residues. Trimming removed 0 bases from V and 4 bases from J, with 11 bases in between. The germline gives CDR1 MGHRA, CDR2 YSYEKL. This chain's CDR3 is CASSQDAQVSDTQYF. The DNA of the CDR3 is TGCGCCAGCAGCCAAGACGCGCAGGTCTCAGATACGCAGTATTTT.

The chain uses TRBV5-6 and TRBJ1-6, with D unresolved. V lost 7 bases and J 8 bases, leaving 16 bases between the germline ends. CDR1 SGHDT and CDR2 YYEEEE come from the germline V gene. The CDR3 loop spans 14 amino acids. The CDR3 nucleotides read TGTGCCAGCCGTACGACTTCCCATGATTCACCCCTCCACTTT. Translated, it gives CASRTTSHDSPLHF.

This clone was seen only a few times. This sequence joins TRBV4-2 and TRBJ2-1, with TRBD2 identical over 15 bases. V trimming: 3 bases; J trimming: 7 bases; junction bases outside the gene matches: 16. This CDR3 comprises 20 residues. Germline loops: CDR1 LGHNA, CDR2 YNFKEQ. This chain's CDR3 is CASSHGRTSGGAARLNEQFF. CDR3 sequence (DNA): TGTGCCAGCAGCCATGGCCGGACTAGCGGGGGGGCCGCGCGTTTGAATGAGCAGTTCTTC.

This rearrangement joins TRBV6-6 to TRBJ1-3, with a possible D match to TRBD1 (5 bases). CDR3 size: 14 residues. CDR1 and CDR2 (germline): MNHNY, SVGAGI (reference sequence). Trimming stripped 4 bases from V and 0 bases from J, with 7 bases between. CDR3 sequence reads: CASSFDSSGNTIYF. CDR3 nucleotides: TGTGCCAGCAGTTTCGACAGCTCTGGAAACACCATATATTTT.

The V call is TRBV6-6, the J call TRBJ2-5, with D uncertain. The DNA end lines up better with TRBJ2-7; the J call may be wrong. Per germline, CDR1 MNHNY and CDR2 SVGAGI (reference sequence). There are 13 residues in the CDR3. CDR3 nucleotides: TGTGCCAGCAGTACCCCCCCCGGGTACGAGCAGTACTTC. Translating gives CASSTPPGYEQYF.

This clone occurred once. This chain connects TRBV7-3 to TRBJ2-7; maybe TRBD2 (7 bases). This CDR3 is built from 16 residues. Trimming shortened V by 11 bases and J by 1 base, and 24 bases separated the two germline ends. CDR1 is SGHTA, CDR2 FQGTGA, per germline. In nucleotides, the CDR3 is TGTGCCCAGTCCGGGGGGCGGGAGCCTTTTTCCTACGAGCAGTACTTC. Encoded protein: CAQSGGREPFSYEQYF.

V usage is TRBV5-6 and J usage is TRBJ2-2; TRBD1 might be the D (6 bases). Trimming cost V 2 bases and J 0 bases, with 8 bases left between them. Germline values: CDR1 SGHDT, CDR2 YYEEEE. The length of the CDR3 is 15 residues. Here the CDR3 reads CASSFGTSNTGELFF. DNA for the CDR3: TGTGCCAGCAGCTTCGGGACATCGAACACCGGGGAGCTGTTTTTT.

The chain recombines TRBV9 with TRBJ2-5; tentative D call: TRBD2 (5 bases). Trimming pared 0 bases from V and 3 bases from J, leaving 15 bases between. The CDR3 runs to 16 residues. Germline assignment: CDR1 SGDLS and CDR2 YYNGEE. Here the CDR3 DNA reads TGTGCCAGCAGCGTAGGGAAGGAGGTGTTTAAAGAGACCCAGTACTTC. It is translated as CASSVGKEVFKETQYF.

This chain connects TRBV4-3 to TRBJ1-5, with D perhaps matching TRBD1 (5 bases). CDR3 length: 13 residues. Germline values: CDR1 LGHNA, CDR2 YSLEER. With 4 bases removed from V and 4 bases from J, the gap between germline ends came to 8 bases. The CDR3 DNA follows: TGCGCCAGCAGCCTCCCAGGGAATCAGCCCCAGCATTTT. Translation gives CASSLPGNQPQHF.

The chain links TRBV5-1 to TRBJ2-3; a weak D match, TRBD1 (5 bases). The CDR3 runs to 15 residues. Between the trimmed V and J ends, which lost 2 bases and 5 bases, there was a span of 15 bases. The germline V gene encodes CDR1 SGHRS and CDR2 YFSETQ. For the CDR3, the DNA is TGCGCCAGCAGCTTAATAGGGGCCCGAATAGATACGCAGTATTTT. It codes for CASSLIGARIDTQYF.

This clone has just a few counts. The V and J genes are TRBV6-5 and TRBJ1-2; no firm D call. CDR1 and CDR2 from the germline V gene are MNHEY and SVGAGI. This CDR3 spans 15 amino acids. With 6 bases removed from V and 6 bases from J, the gap between germline ends came to 20 bases. CDR3 nucleotides: TGTGCCAGCAGCTCCCCCCCGCCTATGCCCCATGGCTACACCTTC. Translating gives CASSSPPPMPHGYTF.

V and J are TRBV9 and TRBJ2-3, with 9 nucleotides matching TRBD1. The CDR3 runs 15 residues. After removal of 2 bases from V and 3 bases from J, the junction contained 4 bases not matched to a gene. The germline V gene has CDR1 SGDLS and CDR2 YYNGEE. CDR3 nucleotide sequence: TGTGCCAGCAGCGTGACAGGGGGGTTGACAGATACGCAGTATTTT. It is translated as CASSVTGGLTDTQYF.

About this clone itself: Other DNA sequences in the same sample also yield this CDR3. The CDR3 spells CASSEGGGGEYEQYF. DNA for the CDR3: TGTGCCAGCAGTGAGGGAGGGGGGGGAGAATACGAGCAGTACTTC. The rearrangement links TRBV6-1 to TRBJ2-7; maybe TRBD2 (7 bases). Germline V gene data show CDR1 as MNHNS and CDR2 as SASEGT. The CDR3 consists of 15 residues. Trimming cost V 3 bases and J 4 bases, with 16 bases left between them.

The V gene is TRBV27, the J gene TRBJ2-5; TRBD1 aligns across 8 bases. Germline CDR1 is MNHEY and CDR2 is SMNVEV (reference sequence). J gave up 7 bases and V 5 bases, and 12 bases lay outside the gene matches. The length of the CDR3 is 15 residues. The CDR3 sequence: CASSTGTGPGGTQYF. The CDR3 DNA reads TGTGCCAGCAGTACAGGGACAGGTCCGGGTGGGACCCAGTACTTC.